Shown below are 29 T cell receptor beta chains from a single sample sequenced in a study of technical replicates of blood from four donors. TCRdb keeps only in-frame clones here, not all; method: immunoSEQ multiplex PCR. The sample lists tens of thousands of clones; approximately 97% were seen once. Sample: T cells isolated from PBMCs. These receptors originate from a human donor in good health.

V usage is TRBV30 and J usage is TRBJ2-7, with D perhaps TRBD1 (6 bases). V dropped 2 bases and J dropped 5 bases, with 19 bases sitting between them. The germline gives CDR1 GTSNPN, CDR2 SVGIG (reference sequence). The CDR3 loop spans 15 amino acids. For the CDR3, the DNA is TGTGCCTGGAGTCTACGGGACAACCGTTTCCACGAGCAGTACTTC. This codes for CAWSLRDNRFHEQYF.

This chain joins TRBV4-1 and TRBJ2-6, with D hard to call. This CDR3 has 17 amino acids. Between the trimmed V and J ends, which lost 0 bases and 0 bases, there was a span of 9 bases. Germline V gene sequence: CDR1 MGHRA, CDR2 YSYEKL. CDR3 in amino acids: CASSQDSEYSGANVLTF. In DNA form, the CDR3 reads TGCGCCAGCAGCCAAGATTCTGAGTACTCTGGGGCCAACGTCCTGACTTTC.

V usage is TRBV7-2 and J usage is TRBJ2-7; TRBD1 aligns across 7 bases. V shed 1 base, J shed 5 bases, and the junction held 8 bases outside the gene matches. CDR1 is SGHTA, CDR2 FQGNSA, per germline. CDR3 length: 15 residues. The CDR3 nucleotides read TGTGCCAGCAGCTTAGTTCGGGACAGAGGGCACGAGCAGTACTTC. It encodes CASSLVRDRGHEQYF.

CDR3 protein: CASSPGGRGLLKTQYF. In DNA form, the CDR3 reads TGTGCCAGCAGCCCTGGTGGCAGGGGGCTGTTGAAGACCCAGTACTTC. The J gene is TRBJ2-5, the V gene TRBV7-8; TRBD1 aligns across 8 bases. From germline, CDR1 is SGHVS and CDR2 FQNEAQ. This CDR3 is 16 amino acids long. V lost 5 bases and J lost 6; bases outside the gene matches: 14. The whole variable domain, filled in from reference TRBV7-8 and TRBJ2-5, reads GAGVSQSPRYKVAKRGQDVALRCDPISGHVSLFWYQQALGQGPEFLTYFQNEAQLDKSGLPSDRFFAERPEGSVSTLKIQRTQQEDSAVYLCASSPGGRGLLKTQYFGPGTRLLVL.

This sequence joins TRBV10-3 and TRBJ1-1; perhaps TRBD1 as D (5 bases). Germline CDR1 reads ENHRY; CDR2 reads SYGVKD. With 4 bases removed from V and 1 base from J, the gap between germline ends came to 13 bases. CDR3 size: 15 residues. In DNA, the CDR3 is TGTGCCATCAGTGCAAGCGGGGGGGGGAACACTGAAGCTTTCTTT. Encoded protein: CAISASGGGNTEAFF.

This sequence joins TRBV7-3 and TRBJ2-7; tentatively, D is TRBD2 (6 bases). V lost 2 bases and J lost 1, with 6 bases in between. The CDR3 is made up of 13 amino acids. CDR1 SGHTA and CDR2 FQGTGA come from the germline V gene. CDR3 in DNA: TGTGCCAGCAGCTTAGGGAGGTCCTACGAGCAGTACTTC. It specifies CASSLGRSYEQYF.

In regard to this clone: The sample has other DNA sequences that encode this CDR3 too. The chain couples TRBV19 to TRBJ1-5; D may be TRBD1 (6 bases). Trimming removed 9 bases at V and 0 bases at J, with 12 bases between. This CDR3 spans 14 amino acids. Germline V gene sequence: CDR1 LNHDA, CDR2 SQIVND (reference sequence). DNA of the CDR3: TGTGCCAGCGGGACACTTTATAGCAATCAGCCCCAGCATTTT. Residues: CASGTLYSNQPQHF.

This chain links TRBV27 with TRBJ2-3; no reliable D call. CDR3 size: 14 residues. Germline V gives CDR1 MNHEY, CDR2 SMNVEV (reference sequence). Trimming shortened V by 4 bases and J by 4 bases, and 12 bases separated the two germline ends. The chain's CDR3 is CASSSPRPADTQYF. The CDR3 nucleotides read TGTGCCAGCAGTTCCCCACGCCCGGCAGATACGCAGTATTTT.

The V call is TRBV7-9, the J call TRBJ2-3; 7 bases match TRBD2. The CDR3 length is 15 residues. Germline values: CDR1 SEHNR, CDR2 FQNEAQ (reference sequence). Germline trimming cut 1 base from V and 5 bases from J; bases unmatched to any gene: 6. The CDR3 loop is CASSLVGGSGDTQYF. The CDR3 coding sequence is TGTGCCAGCAGCTTAGTCGGGGGGTCGGGAGATACGCAGTATTTT.

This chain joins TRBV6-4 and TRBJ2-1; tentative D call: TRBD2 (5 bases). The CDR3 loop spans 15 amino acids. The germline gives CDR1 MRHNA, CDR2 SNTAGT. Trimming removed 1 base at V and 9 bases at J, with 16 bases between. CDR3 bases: TGTGCCAGCAGTGACTTTGGTATCTCGGGGAGTGAGCAGTTCTTC. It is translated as CASSDFGISGSEQFF.

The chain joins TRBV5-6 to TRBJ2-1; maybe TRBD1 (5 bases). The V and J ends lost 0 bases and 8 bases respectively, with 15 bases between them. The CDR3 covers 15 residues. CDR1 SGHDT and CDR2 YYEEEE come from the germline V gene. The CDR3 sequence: CASSLEGALKDEQFF. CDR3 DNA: TGTGCCAGCAGCTTGGAAGGGGCCTTAAAAGATGAGCAGTTCTTC.

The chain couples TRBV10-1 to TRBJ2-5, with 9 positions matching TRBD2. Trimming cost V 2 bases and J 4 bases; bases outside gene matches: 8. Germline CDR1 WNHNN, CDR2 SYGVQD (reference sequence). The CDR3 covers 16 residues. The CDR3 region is CASSEGLLSGRETQYF. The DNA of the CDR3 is TGCGCCAGCAGTGAGGGACTTCTTAGCGGGAGAGAGACCCAGTACTTC.

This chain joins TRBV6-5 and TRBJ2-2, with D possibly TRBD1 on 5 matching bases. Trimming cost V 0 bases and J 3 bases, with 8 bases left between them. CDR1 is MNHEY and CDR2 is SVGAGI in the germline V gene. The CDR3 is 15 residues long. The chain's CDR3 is CASSYSRVDTGELFF. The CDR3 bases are TGTGCCAGCAGTTACTCCAGGGTAGACACCGGGGAGCTGTTTTTT.

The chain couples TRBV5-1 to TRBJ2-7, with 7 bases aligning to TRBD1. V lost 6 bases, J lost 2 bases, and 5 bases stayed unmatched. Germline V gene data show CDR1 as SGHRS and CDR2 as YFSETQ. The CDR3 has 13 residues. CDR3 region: CASTSTGTYEQYF. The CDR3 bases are TGCGCCAGCACCTCGACAGGGACCTACGAGCAGTACTTC.

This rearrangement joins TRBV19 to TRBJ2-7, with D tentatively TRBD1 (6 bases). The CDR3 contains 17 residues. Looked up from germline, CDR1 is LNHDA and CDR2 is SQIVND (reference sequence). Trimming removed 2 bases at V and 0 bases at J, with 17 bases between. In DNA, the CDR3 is TGTGCCAGTAGTATAAGTCTGGCAGGGGCCGGCTCCTACGAGCAGTACTTC. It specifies CASSISLAGAGSYEQYF.

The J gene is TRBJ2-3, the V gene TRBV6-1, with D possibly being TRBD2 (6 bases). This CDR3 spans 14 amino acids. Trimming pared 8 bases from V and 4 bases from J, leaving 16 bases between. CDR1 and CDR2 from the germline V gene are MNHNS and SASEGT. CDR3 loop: CASRSAGMADTQYF. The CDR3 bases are TGTGCCAGCCGATCGGCGGGAATGGCAGATACGCAGTATTTT.

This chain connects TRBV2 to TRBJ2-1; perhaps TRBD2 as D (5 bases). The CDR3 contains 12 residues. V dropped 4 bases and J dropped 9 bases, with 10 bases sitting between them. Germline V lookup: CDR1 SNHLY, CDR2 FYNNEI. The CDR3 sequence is CASSGRAGEQFF. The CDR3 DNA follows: TGTGCCAGCAGTGGGCGGGCCGGTGAGCAGTTCTTC.

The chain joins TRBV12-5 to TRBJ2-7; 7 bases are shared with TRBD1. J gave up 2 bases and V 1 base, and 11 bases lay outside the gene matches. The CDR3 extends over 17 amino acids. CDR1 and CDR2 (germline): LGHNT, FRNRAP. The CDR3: CASGLGIQGQVPYEQYF. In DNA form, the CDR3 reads TGTGCTAGTGGTTTGGGGATACAAGGACAGGTCCCCTACGAGCAGTACTTC.

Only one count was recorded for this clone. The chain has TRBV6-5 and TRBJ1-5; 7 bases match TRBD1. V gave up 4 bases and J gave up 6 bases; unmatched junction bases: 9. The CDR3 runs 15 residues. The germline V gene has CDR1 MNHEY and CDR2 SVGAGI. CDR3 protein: CASSSHRGVGQPQHF. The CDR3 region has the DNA TGTGCCAGCAGTTCTCACAGGGGAGTAGGTCAGCCCCAGCATTTT.

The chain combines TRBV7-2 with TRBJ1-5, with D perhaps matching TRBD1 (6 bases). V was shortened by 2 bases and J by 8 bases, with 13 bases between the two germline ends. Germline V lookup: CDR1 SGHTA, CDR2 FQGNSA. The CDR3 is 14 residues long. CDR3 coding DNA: TGTGCCAGCAGCTTACAGACAGGCCTCAAGCCCCAGCATTTT. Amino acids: CASSLQTGLKPQHF. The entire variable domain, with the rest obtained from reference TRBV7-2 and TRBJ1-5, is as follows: GAGVSQSPSNKVTEKGKDVELRCDPISGHTALYWYRQSLGQGLEFLIYFQGNSAPDKSGLPSDRFSAERTGGSVSTLTIQRTQQEDSAVYLCASSLQTGLKPQHFGDGTRLSIL.

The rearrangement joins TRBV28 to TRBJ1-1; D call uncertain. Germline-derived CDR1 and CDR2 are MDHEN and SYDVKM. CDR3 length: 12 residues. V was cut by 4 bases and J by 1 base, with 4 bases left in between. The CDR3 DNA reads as TGTGCCAGCAGTTACAGGAACACTGAAGCTTTCTTT. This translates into CASSYRNTEAFF.

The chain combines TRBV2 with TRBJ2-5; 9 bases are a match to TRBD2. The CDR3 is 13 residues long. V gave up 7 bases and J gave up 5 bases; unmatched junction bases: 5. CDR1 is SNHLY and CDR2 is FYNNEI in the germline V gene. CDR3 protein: CASKSGGLETQYF. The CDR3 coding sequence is TGTGCCAGCAAAAGCGGGGGGCTGGAGACCCAGTACTTC.

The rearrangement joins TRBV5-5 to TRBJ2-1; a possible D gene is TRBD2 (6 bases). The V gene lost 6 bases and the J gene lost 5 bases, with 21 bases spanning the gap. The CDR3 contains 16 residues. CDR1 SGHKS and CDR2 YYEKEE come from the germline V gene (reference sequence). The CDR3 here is CASNTSPGVYHNEQFF. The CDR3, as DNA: TGTGCCAGCAACACCTCCCCGGGGGTCTACCACAATGAGCAGTTCTTC.

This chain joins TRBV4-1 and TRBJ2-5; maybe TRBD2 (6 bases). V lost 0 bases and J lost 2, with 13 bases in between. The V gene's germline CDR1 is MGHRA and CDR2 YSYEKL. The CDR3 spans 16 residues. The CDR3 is CASSQEGTSFQETQYF. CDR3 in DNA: TGCGCCAGCAGCCAAGAAGGTACTAGCTTTCAAGAGACCCAGTACTTC.

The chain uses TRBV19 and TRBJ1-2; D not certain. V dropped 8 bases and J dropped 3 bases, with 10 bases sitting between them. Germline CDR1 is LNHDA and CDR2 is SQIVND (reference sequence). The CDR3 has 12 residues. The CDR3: CASANSDYGYTF. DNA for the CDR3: TGTGCCAGTGCTAATTCTGACTATGGCTACACCTTC. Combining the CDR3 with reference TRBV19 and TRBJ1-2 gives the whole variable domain DGGITQSPKYLFRKEGQNVTLSCEQNLNHDAMYWYRQDPGQGLRLIYYSQIVNDFQKGDIAEGYSVSREKKESFPLTVTSAQKNPTAFYLCASANSDYGYTFGSGTRLTVV.

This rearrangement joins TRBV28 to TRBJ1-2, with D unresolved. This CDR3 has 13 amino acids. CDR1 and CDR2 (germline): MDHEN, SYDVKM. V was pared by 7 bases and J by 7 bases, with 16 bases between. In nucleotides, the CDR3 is TGTGCCAGCACCCTGAGGCGGTCGGGTGGCTACACCTTC. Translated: CASTLRRSGGYTF.

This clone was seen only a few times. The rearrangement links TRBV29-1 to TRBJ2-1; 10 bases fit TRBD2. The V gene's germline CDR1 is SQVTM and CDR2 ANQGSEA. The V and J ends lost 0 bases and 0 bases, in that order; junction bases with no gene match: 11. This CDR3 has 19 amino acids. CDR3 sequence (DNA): TGCAGCGTTGAAGACCCCCACCGACTAGCGGGTCACTCCTACAATGAGCAGTTCTTC. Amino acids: CSVEDPHRLAGHSYNEQFF.

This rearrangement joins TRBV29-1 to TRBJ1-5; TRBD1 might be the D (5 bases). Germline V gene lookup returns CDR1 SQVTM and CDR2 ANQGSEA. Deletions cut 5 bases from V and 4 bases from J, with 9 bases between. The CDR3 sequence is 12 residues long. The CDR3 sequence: CSVQPGNQPQHF. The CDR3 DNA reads TGCAGCGTTCAACCAGGGAATCAGCCCCAGCATTTT.

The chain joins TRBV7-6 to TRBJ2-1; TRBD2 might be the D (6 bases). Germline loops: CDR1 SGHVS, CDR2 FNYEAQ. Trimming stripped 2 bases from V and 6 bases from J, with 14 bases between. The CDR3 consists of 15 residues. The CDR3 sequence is CASSLTLARVNEQFF. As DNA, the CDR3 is TGTGCCAGCAGCTTAACACTAGCTCGGGTCAATGAGCAGTTCTTC. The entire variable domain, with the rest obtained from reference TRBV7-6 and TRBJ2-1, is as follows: GAGVSQSPRYKVTKRGQDVALRCDPISGHVSLYWYRQALGQGPEFLTYFNYEAQQDKSGLPNDRFSAERPEGSISTLTIQRTEQRDSAMYRCASSLTLARVNEQFFGPGTRLTVL.